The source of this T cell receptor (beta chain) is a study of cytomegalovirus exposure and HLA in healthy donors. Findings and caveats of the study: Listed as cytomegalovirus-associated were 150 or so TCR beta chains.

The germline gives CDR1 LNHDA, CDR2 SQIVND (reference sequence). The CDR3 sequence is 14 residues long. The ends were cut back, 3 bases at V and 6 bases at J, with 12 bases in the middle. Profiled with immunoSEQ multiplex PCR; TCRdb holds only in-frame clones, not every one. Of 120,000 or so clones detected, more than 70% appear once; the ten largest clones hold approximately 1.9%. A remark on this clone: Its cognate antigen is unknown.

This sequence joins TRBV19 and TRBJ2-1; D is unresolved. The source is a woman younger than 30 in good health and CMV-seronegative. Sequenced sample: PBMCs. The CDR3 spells CASSIWVSGNEQFF. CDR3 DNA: TGTGCCAGTAGTATTTGGGTCTCGGGCAATGAGCAGTTCTTC.